The rows below give T cell receptor beta chains drawn from one sample of a study of OX40 agonist ivuxolimab in advanced cancers. Sequenced by immunoSEQ multiplex PCR; TCRdb stores in-frame clones only, minus some. Of roughly 56,000 clones detected, 84% appear once; the ten largest clones hold under 6%. This specimen consisted of CD4+ or CD8+ T cells sorted from blood, obtained in a trial of the OX40 agonist ivuxolimab. These receptors were collected from an adult with an advanced solid tumor such as melanoma, head and neck, liver or kidney cancer. Both conserved end residues are part of each CDR3. D genes are given only for firm matches. The size field is filled for only some rows; it gives once, few, many or a size class.

J gene | D gene | V gene | clone size | CDR3 protein | CDR3 DNA
TRBJ2-3 | - | TRBV18 | - | CASSPNKGSTDTQYF | TGTGCCAGCTCACCTAATAAGGGGTCCACAGATACGCAGTATTTT
TRBJ2-7 | TRBD1 | TRBV5-5 | - | CASSSGTGTSYEQYF | TGTGCCAGCAGCTCCGGGACAGGGACTTCCTACGAGCAGTACTTC
TRBJ2-3 | TRBD1 | TRBV6-5 | - | CASRQRDRRTDTQYF | TGTGCCAGCAGACAACGGGACAGACGCACAGATACGCAGTATTTT
TRBJ1-5 | - | TRBV10-2 | few | CASSERGAGNQPQHF | TGCGCCAGCAGTGAGAGGGGGGCGGGCAATCAGCCCCAGCATTTT
TRBJ2-7 | - | TRBV9 | - | CASSVGMGASSYEQYF | TGTGCCAGCAGCGTAGGTATGGGGGCGAGCTCCTACGAGCAGTACTTC
TRBJ1-1 | - | TRBV29-1 | few | CSVEDRRYTEAFF | TGCAGCGTTGAAGACAGGCGATACACTGAAGCTTTCTTT
TRBJ2-4 | - | TRBV1 | - | CTSSQPPGVVAKNIQYF | TGCACCAGCAGCCAGCCCCCGGGGGTTGTGGCCAAAAACATTCAGTACTTC
TRBJ2-3 | - | TRBV30 | - | CAWSILDSTDTQYF | TGTGCCTGGAGTATCCTGGACAGTACAGATACGCAGTATTTT
TRBJ1-2 | - | TRBV2 | few | CASRSGGFAYGYTF | TGTGCCAGCAGGTCCGGGGGTTTCGCCTATGGCTACACCTTC
TRBJ1-1 | TRBD1 | TRBV30 | - | CAWRQGATEAFF | TGTGCCTGGAGACAGGGGGCCACTGAAGCTTTCTTT
TRBJ2-7 | - | TRBV6-5 | - | CASSPARPYEQYF | TGTGCCAGCAGTCCCGCCAGACCCTACGAGCAGTACTTC
TRBJ2-7 | TRBD2 | TRBV6-5 | - | CASKWREQTYEQYF | TGTGCCAGCAAGTGGCGGGAGCAGACCTACGAGCAGTACTTC
TRBJ1-3 | - | TRBV25-1 | - | CASSGGGPGNTIYF | TGTGCCAGCAGTGGGGGTGGACCTGGAAACACCATATATTTT
TRBJ2-7 | - | TRBV27 | - | CASSLFYTGSYEQYF | TGTGCCAGCAGTTTATTCTACACCGGTTCCTACGAGCAGTACTTC
TRBJ2-1 | - | TRBV15 | - | CATSGTNSYNEQFF | TGTGCCACCTCAGGGACGAACTCCTACAATGAGCAGTTCTTC
TRBJ2-7 | TRBD1 | TRBV2 | few | CASRHGTEGYEQYF | TGTGCCAGCAGACACGGGACAGAGGGCTACGAGCAGTACTTC
TRBJ2-1 | - | TRBV5-4 | medium-sized | CASSSRTLRDEQFF | TGTGCCAGCAGCTCCCGGACCCTTCGCGATGAGCAGTTCTTC
TRBJ2-5 | - | TRBV6-6 | - | CASSYSDGTQETQYF | TGTGCCAGCAGTTACTCAGACGGGACCCAAGAGACCCAGTACTTC
TRBJ1-3 | TRBD1 | TRBV28 | - | CASLQGRNTIYF | TGTGCCAGCCTACAGGGGAGAAACACCATATATTTT
TRBJ2-5 | TRBD2 | TRBV7-2 | - | CASSHEGLADYQETQYF | TGTGCCAGCAGCCATGAGGGACTAGCCGATTACCAAGAGACCCAGTACTTC
TRBJ1-2 | TRBD1 | TRBV7-9 | once | CASSLEQGAYGYTF | TGTGCCAGCAGCTTAGAACAGGGGGCTTATGGCTACACCTTC
TRBJ2-1 | - | TRBV7-2 | few | CASNRGIDHEQFF | TGTGCCAGCAACCGGGGTATAGATCATGAGCAGTTCTTC
TRBJ1-1 | - | TRBV6-1 | - | CASNLNRQSTEAFF | TGTGCCAGCAATTTAAACAGACAATCCACTGAAGCTTTCTTT
TRBJ1-6 | TRBD1 | TRBV5-1 | - | CASSLESPGQGMAPLHF | TGCGCCAGCAGCTTGGAATCCCCGGGACAGGGTATGGCACCCCTCCACTTT
TRBJ1-2 | TRBD1 | TRBV18 | - | CASSPGQGESTF | TGTGCCAGCTCTCCGGGACAGGGGGAAAGTACCTTC
TRBJ1-1 | - | TRBV6-6 | - | CASSQDRREAFF | TGTGCCAGCAGCCAAGACAGACGAGAAGCTTTCTTT
TRBJ1-5 | - | TRBV6-1 | - | CASSESRYSNQPQHF | TGTGCCAGCAGTGAAAGCAGATATAGCAATCAGCCCCAGCATTTT
TRBJ2-1 | - | TRBV2 | - | CASGGTEQFF | TGTGCTAGTGGGGGCACGGAGCAGTTCTTC
TRBJ2-1 | TRBD2 | TRBV6-6 | - | CASIWTSGVHNEQFF | TGTGCCAGCATCTGGACTAGCGGGGTTCACAATGAGCAGTTCTTC
TRBJ2-5 | - | TRBV10-2 | - | CASNDAQGTQYF | TGCGCCAGCAACGACGCCCAGGGAACCCAGTACTTC